These 20 T cell receptor beta chains share one sample of origin, sequenced in a study of blood T cell repertoires in COVID-19. Produced via immunoSEQ multiplex PCR; TCRdb's table is partial and in-frame only. Of about 110,000 clones listed, 60% to 85% are singletons. The material sequenced was peripheral blood. The receptor set was obtained from a middle-aged woman with acute or convalescent COVID-19.

The chain employs TRBV7-9 and TRBJ2-7; 11 nucleotides line up with TRBD2. Looked up from germline, CDR1 is SEHNR and CDR2 is FQNEAQ (reference sequence). Trimming cost V 3 bases and J 5 bases; bases outside gene matches: 12. This CDR3 region has 17 residues. The CDR3 sequence: CASSFVLSGGAGDEQYF. The CDR3 DNA is TGTGCCAGCAGCTTCGTCCTTAGCGGGGGGGCAGGAGACGAGCAGTACTTC.

This chain links TRBV6-4 with TRBJ2-6; the D gene is possibly TRBD2 (5 bases). The CDR3 is made up of 16 amino acids. Germline assignment: CDR1 MRHNA and CDR2 SNTAGT. Trimming shortened V by 6 bases and J by 0 bases, and 12 bases separated the two germline ends. The CDR3 coding sequence is TGTGCCAGCAGCGAACAAGGGAGCTCTGGGGCCAACGTCCTGACTTTC. Amino acid sequence: CASSEQGSSGANVLTF.

The chain employs TRBV2 and TRBJ2-3, with D possibly being TRBD2 (6 bases). V dropped 7 bases and J dropped 6 bases, with 17 bases sitting between them. This CDR3 has 14 amino acids. Germline CDR1 SNHLY, CDR2 FYNNEI. The CDR3 here is CASTQLAVYDTQYF. For the CDR3, the DNA is TGTGCCAGCACCCAATTAGCGGTATACGATACGCAGTATTTT.

The V and J genes are TRBV12-1 and TRBJ1-3; the D call TRBD1 from the table was never checked on the DNA. TRBV12-1 is noted as a pseudogene. This CDR3 is 14 amino acids long. The CDR3 region has the DNA TGTGCCAGCAGCTTTGAGACAACTGGAAACACCATATATTTT. Its translation: CASSFETTGNTIYF.

This clone was observed a few times. This chain joins TRBV7-2 and TRBJ2-3; 8 nucleotides match TRBD2. The CDR3 is 14 amino acids. CDR1 and CDR2 (germline): SGHTA, FQGNSA. Unmatched junction bases numbered 4, after V lost 6 bases and J lost 2 bases. The CDR3 sequence: CASRRGGTTDTQYF. CDR3 sequence (DNA): TGTGCCAGCAGGCGCGGGGGGACCACAGATACGCAGTATTTT.

This chain links TRBV7-8 with TRBJ2-1; 9 bases line up with TRBD2. Germline V lookup: CDR1 SGHVS, CDR2 FQNEAQ. V trimming: 7 bases; J trimming: 9 bases; junction bases outside the gene matches: 16. The CDR3 is 16 residues long. Here the CDR3 DNA reads TGTGCCAGCACCCGAGCCGCGGGGGGGAATCGCGGTGAGCAGTTCTTC. This codes for CASTRAAGGNRGEQFF.

This clone turned up a few times. The chain uses TRBV30 and TRBJ1-6; a weak D match, TRBD1 (6 bases). Trimming stripped 4 bases from V and 9 bases from J, with 22 bases between. CDR1 is GTSNPN, CDR2 SVGIG, per germline (reference sequence). The length of the CDR3 is 16 residues. CDR3 DNA sequence: TGTGCCTGGATGGGCCAGGGGACGTTTCGCGGTTCACCCCTCCACTTT. Protein sequence: CAWMGQGTFRGSPLHF.

V usage is TRBV21-1 and J usage is TRBJ2-1; whether TRBD1, the table's D call, matches the DNA was not checked. TRBV21-1 constitutes a pseudogene. The CDR3 is 18 residues long. The CDR3: CASSSQSPGPRRGNEQFF. The CDR3 DNA sequence: TGTGCCAGCAGCTCACAAAGCCCAGGGCCTAGAAGAGGCAATGAGCAGTTCTTC.

Here the CDR3 reads CASSTTGAGNQPQHF. In DNA, the CDR3 is TGTGCCAGTAGTACCACAGGGGCGGGGAATCAGCCCCAGCATTTT. The chain employs TRBV19 and TRBJ1-5; 7 positions agree with TRBD1. V shed 4 bases, J shed 4 bases, and the junction held 7 bases outside the gene matches. The CDR3 totals 15 residues. Per germline, CDR1 LNHDA and CDR2 SQIVND (reference sequence).

The chain is built from TRBV7-8 and TRBJ1-1; 8 bases map to TRBD1. CDR1 is SGHVS, CDR2 FQNEAQ, per germline. The CDR3 length is 16 residues. Losses at the gene ends were 0 bases for V and 5 bases for J; bases not matched to a gene: 8. The CDR3 is CASSLAPGGRLTEAFF. The CDR3 bases are TGTGCCAGCAGCTTAGCCCCAGGGGGCCGTTTGACTGAAGCTTTCTTT.

This chain uses TRBV5-5 with TRBJ2-7; D is perhaps TRBD1 (5 bases). CDR1 is SGHKS and CDR2 is YYEKEE in the germline V gene (reference sequence). V was trimmed by 0 bases and J by 5 bases, leaving 12 bases between them. The length of the CDR3 is 14 residues. The CDR3 sequence is CASSLGTSGHEQYF. The DNA of the CDR3 is TGTGCCAGCAGCTTGGGGACATCCGGTCACGAGCAGTACTTC.

Details on this clone: The junction departs from germline at one end; a sequencing error may be responsible. The rearrangement joins TRBV15 to TRBJ2-1; 9 positions match TRBD1. CDR3 length equals 13 residues. The germline V gene has CDR1 LNHNV and CDR2 YYDKDF (reference sequence). The CDR3 loop reads CATSKDRGGIRVF. For the CDR3, the DNA is TGTGCCACCAGCAAGGACAGGGGAGGGATACGGGTCTTC.

The chain joins TRBV6-5 to TRBJ2-3; D not certain. CDR1 is MNHEY and CDR2 is SVGAGI in the germline V gene. The CDR3 loop spans 13 amino acids. V lost 5 bases to trimming and J lost 0 bases, with 6 bases between them. CDR3 DNA sequence: TGTGCCAGCAGTACTTATAGCACAGATACGCAGTATTTT. Protein product: CASSTYSTDTQYF.

Only a few counts were recorded for this clone. The CDR3 region is CATSRWAGGRTGELFF. CDR3 bases: TGTGCCACCAGCAGATGGGCGGGGGGGCGGACCGGGGAGCTGTTTTTT. The gene calls are TRBV15 and TRBJ2-2; 9 bases map to TRBD2. This CDR3 has 16 residues. J lost 5 bases, V lost 2 bases, and 6 bases had no gene match. Germline assignment: CDR1 LNHNV and CDR2 YYDKDF (reference sequence).

This clone was seen only a few times. This rearrangement joins TRBV2 to TRBJ2-7; D gene uncertain. CDR1 SNHLY and CDR2 FYNNEI come from the germline V gene. CDR3 length equals 15 residues. V was clipped by 2 bases and J by 6 bases, with 17 bases between them. The CDR3 spells CASSEQKPPIGEQYF. In DNA, the CDR3 is TGTGCCAGCAGTGAACAAAAACCCCCCATCGGCGAGCAGTACTTC.

V is TRBV5-5 and J is TRBJ2-2, with D possibly being TRBD1 (5 bases). The germline CDR1 and CDR2 sequences are SGHKS and YYEKEE (reference sequence). Trimming stripped 1 base from V and 11 bases from J, with 9 bases between. This CDR3 comprises 12 residues. The CDR3 is CASSLSQGELFF. The CDR3 DNA is TGTGCCAGCAGCTTGTCCCAGGGAGAGCTGTTTTTT.

This sequence joins TRBV12-3 or TRBV12-4 and TRBJ2-4; D not resolved. V was pared by 5 bases and J by 7 bases, with 6 bases between. CDR3 length: 11 residues. CDR3 nucleotide sequence: TGTGCCAGCAGTCCGCAGAACATTCAGTACTTC. This codes for CASSPQNIQYF.

V and J are TRBV5-1 and TRBJ2-5; the D gene is possibly TRBD1 (6 bases). Trimming took 7 bases from V and 4 from J, leaving 11 bases between them. Looked up from germline, CDR1 is SGHRS and CDR2 is YFSETQ. The CDR3 has 12 residues. CDR3 in DNA: TGCGCCAGCCAACAGGGACCAGAGACCCAGTACTTC. Its translation: CASQQGPETQYF.

In its sample, this clone was seen a few times. Here the CDR3 DNA reads TGTGCCAGCAGTTTAAAGGTTGGGCGGGGGCCGACAGATACGCAGTATTTT. It translates to CASSLKVGRGPTDTQYF. The chain links TRBV28 to TRBJ2-3; maybe TRBD2 (7 bases). CDR1 and CDR2 (germline): MDHEN, SYDVKM. CDR3 size: 17 residues. Trimming removed 2 bases from V and 3 bases from J, with 18 bases in between.

CDR3 loop: CASSICGGTGGDSNQPQHF. DNA for the CDR3: TGTGCCAGTAGTATTTGCGGGGGTACTGGAGGGGATAGCAATCAGCCCCAGCATTTT. The chain uses TRBV19 and TRBJ1-5, with D perhaps matching TRBD1 (5 bases). The CDR3 runs to 19 residues. V lost 3 bases to trimming and J lost 0 bases, with 21 bases between them. Germline lookup yields CDR1 LNHDA and CDR2 SQIVND (reference sequence).